The 23 T cell receptor beta chains in this list originate from one sample, sequenced in a study of early T cells in non-severe SARS-CoV-2 infection. TCRdb fed the 5' RACE reads into MiXCR, producing one record per CDR3 protein. The profile shows approximately 63,000 distinct CDR3 sequences, approximately 6% of them singletons. Source: whole blood, taken at baseline. Source of these receptors: an adult who was a healthcare worker with PCR-confirmed SARS-CoV-2 infection or an uninfected control (not recorded which).

As for this clonotype: Germline and junction disagree at one end, which may indicate a read error. The J gene is TRBJ2-7, the V gene TRBV19, with D perhaps matching TRBD2 (5 bases). The CDR3 consists of 11 residues. Germline-derived CDR1 and CDR2 are LNHDA and SQIVND (reference sequence). In DNA, the CDR3 is TGTGCCAGTAGTGGAGGACCCACCAAACACTTC. Amino acid sequence: CASSGGPTKHF.

The chain combines TRBV11-2 with TRBJ2-4; D may be TRBD1 (6 bases). Germline assignment: CDR1 SGHAT and CDR2 FQNNGV. Trimming pared 7 bases from V and 7 bases from J, leaving 17 bases between. The CDR3 spans 14 residues. This chain's CDR3 is CASIQGQGWNIQYF. In DNA form, the CDR3 reads TGTGCCAGCATCCAGGGGCAGGGCTGGAACATTCAGTACTTC.

This sequence joins TRBV28 and TRBJ2-2; 7 bases map to TRBD2. J lost 1 base, V lost 10 bases, and 12 bases had no gene match. There are 16 residues in the CDR3. In germline, CDR1 is MDHEN, CDR2 SYDVKM. The CDR3 bases are TGTGCCACGAAGTCGGGACTACGGGGGAACACCGGGGAGCTGTTTTTT. Translated: CATKSGLRGNTGELFF.

This chain links TRBV18 with TRBJ2-7, with D maybe TRBD1 (6 bases). V lost 5 bases and J lost 2, with 13 bases in between. Germline CDR1 and CDR2: KGHSH and LQKENI. This CDR3 spans 14 amino acids. The CDR3 nucleotides read TGTGCCAGCTCAAAGGACAGTGGACCCTACGAGCAGTACTTC. Translation gives CASSKDSGPYEQYF. Together with reference TRBV18 and TRBJ2-7, the CDR3 gives the full variable domain: NAGVMQNPRHLVRRRGQEARLRCSPMKGHSHVYWYRQLPEEGLKFMVYLQKENIIDESGMPKERFSAEFPKEGPSILRIQQVVRGDSAAYFCASSKDSGPYEQYFGPGTRLTVT.

The chain uses TRBV30 and TRBJ1-4; D perhaps matches TRBD1 (5 bases). The CDR3 has 12 residues. The V end lost 5 bases, the J end lost 6 bases, and 10 bases lay between the germline ends. Germline V CDR1 and CDR2: GTSNPN, SVGIG (reference sequence). The CDR3 DNA reads as TGTGCCTGGGGGGGATTGGATGAAAAACTGTTTTTT. Its protein product is CAWGGLDEKLFF.

This clonotype was counted at least ten times. CDR3 sequence: CSVRSGTAYEQYF. The CDR3 nucleotides are TGCAGTGTCCGGTCAGGGACCGCCTACGAGCAGTACTTC. This sequence joins TRBV20-1 and TRBJ2-7; TRBD1 or TRBD2 may be the D gene (5 bases each). Germline CDR1 DFQATT, CDR2 SNEGSKA (reference sequence). Deletions cut 7 bases from V and 2 bases from J, with 15 bases between. The CDR3 extends over 13 amino acids.

This clonotype showed up many times. The rearrangement links TRBV5-5 to TRBJ2-2; no reliable D call. Germline V lookup: CDR1 SGHKS, CDR2 YYEKEE (reference sequence). The CDR3 runs 15 residues. Trimming took off 3 bases at V and 5 bases at J, with 14 bases between the two ends. This chain's CDR3 is CASSYGRGATGELFF. The CDR3 bases are TGTGCCAGCAGCTATGGCCGAGGAGCAACCGGGGAGCTGTTTTTT.

This clonotype was detected many times. The chain couples TRBV28 to TRBJ2-2, with unresolved D. This CDR3 is built from 14 residues. V was pared by 6 bases and J by 4 bases, with 12 bases between. Germline V gene sequence: CDR1 MDHEN, CDR2 SYDVKM. As DNA, the CDR3 is TGTGCCAGCAGGATTGGAGTGATCACCGGGGAGCTGTTTTTT. Translating gives CASRIGVITGELFF.

The table lists this clonotype with many counts. The chain has TRBV27 and TRBJ1-3; D possibly corresponds to TRBD1 (5 bases). The germline V and J ends were trimmed by 5 bases and 0 bases, with 11 bases remaining between them. The CDR3 sequence is 15 residues long. The V gene's germline CDR1 is MNHEY and CDR2 SMNVEV (reference sequence). The CDR3 here is CASSRQMSSGNTIYF. The CDR3 region has the DNA TGTGCCAGCAGTCGACAGATGAGCTCTGGAAACACCATATATTTT.

This clonotype was seen once. This clone may be a read error of a much larger clone one base away. The CDR3 does not close with the conserved phenylalanine or tryptophan, likely indicating a read error. The V call is TRBV20-1, the J call TRBJ1-1; 8 nucleotides align to TRBD1. CDR3 size: 13 residues. The ends lost 4 bases at V and 6 bases at J; junction bases unmatched: 7. CDR1 and CDR2 (germline): DFQATT, SNEGSKA (reference sequence). The CDR3 DNA is TGCAGTGCTACACAGGGGGGGGAGCCTGAAGCTTTCATT. Residues: CSATQGGEPEAFI.

This clonotype was found many times. The V and J genes are TRBV10-3 and TRBJ2-7, with 11 bases matching TRBD1. The CDR3 is made up of 15 amino acids. Trimming at V came to 2 bases and at J to 6 bases, leaving 6 bases not matched to a gene. CDR1 and CDR2 (germline): ENHRY, SYGVKD. In DNA, the CDR3 is TGTGCCATCAGTGAGCCAGGACAGGGGGCTGTCGAGCAGTACTTC. This codes for CAISEPGQGAVEQYF.

This clonotype was recorded at least ten times. The rearrangement joins TRBV4-3 to TRBJ2-7, with D maybe TRBD2 (5 bases). The CDR3 is 16 amino acids. Germline V gene lookup returns CDR1 LGHNA and CDR2 YSLEER. V was clipped by 1 base and J by 5 bases, with 18 bases between them. DNA for the CDR3: TGCGCCAGCAGCCAAGCTCCGACCGGGATAAGAGACGAGCAGTACTTC. Translating gives CASSQAPTGIRDEQYF.

In this sample, this clonotype turned up many times. The J gene is TRBJ1-1, the V gene TRBV12-3 or TRBV12-4; D uncertain. V lost 3 bases and J lost 7, with 6 bases in between. The CDR3 sequence is 11 residues long. Written as DNA, the CDR3 is TGTGCCAGCAGTTTTAAGGGTGAAGCTTTCTTT. Encoded protein: CASSFKGEAFF.

The chain couples TRBV19 to TRBJ1-2; D is perhaps TRBD1 (5 bases). Trimming pared 7 bases from V and 3 bases from J, leaving 12 bases between. The CDR3 contains 13 residues. Germline-derived CDR1 and CDR2 are LNHDA and SQIVND (reference sequence). The CDR3 region is CASTRGVDYGYTF. CDR3 DNA sequence: TGTGCCAGTACCCGAGGGGTGGACTATGGCTACACCTTC.

The V call is TRBV4-2, the J call TRBJ2-1; 8 nucleotides agree with TRBD1. The CDR3 extends over 14 amino acids. CDR1 LGHNA and CDR2 YNFKEQ come from the germline V gene. With V trimmed by 0 bases and J by 14 bases, 9 bases remained unmatched. The CDR3 DNA reads TGTGCCAGCAGCCAAGATTTCGGCAGGGGGCACGAGTTCTTC. This encodes CASSQDFGRGHEFF.

This clonotype was detected many times. This chain joins TRBV29-1 and TRBJ2-3; TRBD2 agrees at 14 bases. CDR3 length: 13 residues. The J segment lost 7 bases and the V segment lost 4 bases, leaving 1 base of the junction unmatched. Germline-derived CDR1 and CDR2 are SQVTM and ANQGSEA. This chain's CDR3 is CSVGTSGRNTQYF. In DNA, the CDR3 is TGCAGCGTTGGGACTAGCGGGAGGAATACGCAGTATTTT.

This clonotype was counted once. A much larger clone sits a single nucleotide away, making a read error possible. The chain joins TRBV10-1 to TRBJ1-1; TRBD1 agrees at 7 bases. There are 17 residues in the CDR3. Looked up from germline, CDR1 is WNHNN and CDR2 is SYGVQD (reference sequence). For the CDR3, the DNA is TGCGCCAGCAGTGGCGCGACAGGGAGTAGGATGAACACTGGAGCTTTCTTT. This sequence encodes CASSGATGSRMNTGAFF.

This clonotype was detected only a few times. This chain links TRBV27 with TRBJ2-3; 7 bases align to TRBD2. Germline V gene data show CDR1 as MNHEY and CDR2 as SMNVEV (reference sequence). V trimming: 5 bases; J trimming: 0 bases; junction bases outside the gene matches: 8. The CDR3 contains 16 residues. DNA for the CDR3: TGTGCCAGCAGTCTCCTCGGGACTACTAGCACAGATACGCAGTATTTT. The encoded protein is CASSLLGTTSTDTQYF.

Only a few counts were recorded for this clonotype. The V gene is TRBV12-3 or TRBV12-4, the J gene TRBJ2-6; TRBD2 might be the D (5 bases). The V end was cut by 5 bases, the J end by 0 bases, with 8 bases between. This CDR3 contains 15 residues. CDR3 protein: CASSLGISGANVLTF. CDR3 bases: TGTGCCAGCAGTCTCGGGATCTCTGGGGCCAACGTCCTGACTTTC.

The chain is built from TRBV6-1 and TRBJ1-4; no firm D call. Germline V gene data show CDR1 as MNHNS and CDR2 as SASEGT. There are 13 residues in the CDR3. V dropped 6 bases and J dropped 5 bases, with 10 bases sitting between them. The CDR3 here is CASRLLTNEKLFF. CDR3 coding DNA: TGTGCCAGCAGGCTTCTAACAAATGAAAAACTGTTTTTT.

This clonotype was counted many times. The chain couples TRBV7-6 to TRBJ2-7, with D tentatively TRBD1 (5 bases). The V end was cut by 1 base, the J end by 2 bases, with 12 bases between. Germline V gene lookup returns CDR1 SGHVS and CDR2 FNYEAQ. The CDR3 has 15 amino acids. As DNA, the CDR3 is TGTGCCAGCAGCTTAGTAGTGGCAGGGACCTACGAGCAGTACTTC. Protein sequence: CASSLVVAGTYEQYF.

This clonotype was picked up a small number of times. CDR3 coding DNA: TGCAGTGCTAGAGTGGGAGGGCCCCTCAATGAGCAGTTCTTC. Its protein product is CSARVGGPLNEQFF. V gene TRBV20-1 combines with J gene TRBJ2-1; TRBD2 matches at 7 bases. The CDR3 is 14 amino acids. Germline-derived CDR1 and CDR2 are DFQATT and SNEGSKA (reference sequence). Unmatched junction bases numbered 6, after V lost 1 base and J lost 6 bases.

The chain employs TRBV7-3 and TRBJ1-2; D is perhaps TRBD1 (6 bases). V was shortened by 3 bases and J by 2 bases, with 7 bases between the two germline ends. The CDR3 has 13 residues. Germline V gives CDR1 SGHTA, CDR2 FQGTGA. The CDR3 region has the DNA TGTGCCAGCAGCTTCGGGGGCAACTATGGCTACACCTTC. Protein: CASSFGGNYGYTF.